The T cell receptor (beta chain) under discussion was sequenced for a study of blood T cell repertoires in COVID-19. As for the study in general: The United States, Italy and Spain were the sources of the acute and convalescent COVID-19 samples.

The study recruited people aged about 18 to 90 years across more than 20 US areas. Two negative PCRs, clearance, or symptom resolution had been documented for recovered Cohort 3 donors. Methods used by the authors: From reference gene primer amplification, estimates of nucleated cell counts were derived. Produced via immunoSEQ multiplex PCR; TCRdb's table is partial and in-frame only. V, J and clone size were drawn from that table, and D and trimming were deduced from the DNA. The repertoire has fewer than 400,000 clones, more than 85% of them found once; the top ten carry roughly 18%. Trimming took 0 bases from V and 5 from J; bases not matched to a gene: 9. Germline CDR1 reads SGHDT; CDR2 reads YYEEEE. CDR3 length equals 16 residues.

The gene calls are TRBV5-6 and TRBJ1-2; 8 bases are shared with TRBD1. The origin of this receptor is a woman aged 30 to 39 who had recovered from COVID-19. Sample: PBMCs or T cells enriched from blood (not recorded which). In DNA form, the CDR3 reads TGTGCCAGCAGCTTGGCCGGTCTGGGACAGGTTTATGGCTACACCTTC. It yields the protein CASSLAGLGQVYGYTF.